One T cell receptor (beta chain) is described in this entry. What it recognizes is unknown. The data belong to a study of shared clonotypes between healthy human individuals. Whole-study results and caveats: Limited genetic and exposure-history diversity came from having few donors.

Trimming pared 1 base from V and 7 bases from J, leaving 15 bases between. Per germline, CDR1 SGHDT and CDR2 YYEEEE. CDR3 size: 14 residues. Unsorted PBMC replicate PCRs used 300 to 350 ng DNA, tens of thousands of T cell genomes. The data were produced by immunoSEQ multiplex PCR, yet TCRdb's version contains in-frame clones alone and is incomplete. The profile shows about 560,000 clones, roughly four fifths of them singletons. Those who donated were healthy HIV-negative adults, with no recent acute infections or vaccinations reported. There were only Caucasian adults among the donors, and all lived in Nashville, Tennessee.

Material for sequencing was PBMCs. The clonotype was recovered from a woman aged 40-49 years in good health. Some clones in this sample may be carry-over from other donors' samples. This chain joins TRBV5-6 and TRBJ2-7; D call uncertain. The CDR3 spells CASSLRAVGREQYF. CDR3 bases: TGTGCCAGCAGCTTGAGGGCGGTTGGTCGGGAGCAGTACTTC. Together with reference TRBV5-6 and TRBJ2-7, the CDR3 gives the full variable domain: DAGVTQSPTHLIKTRGQQVTLRCSPKSGHDTVSWYQQALGQGPQFIFQYYEEEERQRGNFPDRFSGHQFPNYSSELNVNALLLGDSALYLCASSLRAVGREQYFGPGTRLTVT.